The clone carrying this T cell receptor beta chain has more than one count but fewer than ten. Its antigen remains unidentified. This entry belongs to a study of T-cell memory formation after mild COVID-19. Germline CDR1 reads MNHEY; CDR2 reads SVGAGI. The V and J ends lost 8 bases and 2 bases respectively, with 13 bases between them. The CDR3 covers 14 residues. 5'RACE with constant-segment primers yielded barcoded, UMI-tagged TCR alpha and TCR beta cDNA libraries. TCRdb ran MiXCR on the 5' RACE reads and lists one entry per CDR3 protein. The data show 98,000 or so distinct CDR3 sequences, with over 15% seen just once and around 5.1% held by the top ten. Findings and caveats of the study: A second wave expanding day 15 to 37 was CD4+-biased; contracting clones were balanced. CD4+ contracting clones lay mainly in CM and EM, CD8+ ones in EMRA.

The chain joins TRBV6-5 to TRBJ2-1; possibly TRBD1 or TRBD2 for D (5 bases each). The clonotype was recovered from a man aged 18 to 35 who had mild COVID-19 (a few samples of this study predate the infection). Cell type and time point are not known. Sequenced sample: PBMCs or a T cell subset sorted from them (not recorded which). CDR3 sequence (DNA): TGTGCCAGCGCCCGGGACGCCGCCTACAATGAGCAGTTCTTC. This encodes CASARDAAYNEQFF.